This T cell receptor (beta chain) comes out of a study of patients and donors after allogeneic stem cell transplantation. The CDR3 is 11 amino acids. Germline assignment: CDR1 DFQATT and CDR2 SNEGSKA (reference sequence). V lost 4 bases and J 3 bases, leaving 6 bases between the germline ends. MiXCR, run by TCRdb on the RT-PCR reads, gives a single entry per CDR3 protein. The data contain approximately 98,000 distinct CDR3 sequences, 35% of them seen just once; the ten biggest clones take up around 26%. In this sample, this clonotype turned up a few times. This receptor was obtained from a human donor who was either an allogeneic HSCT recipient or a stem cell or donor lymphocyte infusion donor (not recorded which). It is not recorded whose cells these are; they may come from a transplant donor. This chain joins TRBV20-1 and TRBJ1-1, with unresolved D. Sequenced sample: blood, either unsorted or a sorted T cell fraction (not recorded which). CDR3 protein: CSATGHTEAFF. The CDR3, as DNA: TGCAGTGCTACCGGACACACTGAAGCTTTCTTT.